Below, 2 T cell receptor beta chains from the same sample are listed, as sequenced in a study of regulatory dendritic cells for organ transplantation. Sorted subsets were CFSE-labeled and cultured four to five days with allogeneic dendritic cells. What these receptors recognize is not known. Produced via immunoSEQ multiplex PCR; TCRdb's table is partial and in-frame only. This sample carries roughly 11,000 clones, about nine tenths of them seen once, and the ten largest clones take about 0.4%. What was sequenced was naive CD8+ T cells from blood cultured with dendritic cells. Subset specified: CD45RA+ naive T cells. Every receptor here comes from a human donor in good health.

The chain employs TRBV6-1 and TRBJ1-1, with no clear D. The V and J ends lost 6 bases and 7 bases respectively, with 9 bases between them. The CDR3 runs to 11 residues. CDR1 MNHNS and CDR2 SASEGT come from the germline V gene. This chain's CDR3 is CASRDVFEAFF. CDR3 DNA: TGTGCCAGCAGGGATGTATTTGAAGCTTTCTTT.

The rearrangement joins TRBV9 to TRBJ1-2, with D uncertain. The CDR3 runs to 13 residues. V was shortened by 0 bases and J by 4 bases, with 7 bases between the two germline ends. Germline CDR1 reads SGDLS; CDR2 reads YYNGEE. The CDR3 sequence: CASSVGRAYGYTF. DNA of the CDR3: TGTGCCAGCAGCGTAGGAAGGGCCTATGGCTACACCTTC.